This is a list of T cell receptor beta chains from one sample in a study of blood T cell repertoires in COVID-19. TCRdb keeps only in-frame clones here, not all; method: immunoSEQ multiplex PCR. This sample has roughly 140,000 clones, with about 85% found just once. Input material: peripheral blood. Receptors originate from a woman aged 55-70 years with active or convalescent COVID-19. Both conserved end residues are part of each CDR3. Each record gives: clone size, D gene, V gene, J gene, CDR3 DNA, CDR3 protein. A D gene is named only where the DNA matches it firmly. The size field is filled for only some rows; it gives once, few, many or a size class.

size: .
D: .
V: TRBV12-3/TRBV12-4
J: TRBJ1-6
DNA: TGTGCCAGCACTTCTTTCTCTTCACCCCTCCACTTT
CDR3: CASTSFSSPLHF

size: .
D: TRBD1
V: TRBV7-3
J: TRBJ1-2
DNA: TGTGCCAGCAGCCCCGGGACAGAGGACTATGGCTACACCTTC
CDR3: CASSPGTEDYGYTF

size: .
D: TRBD1
V: TRBV6-2/TRBV6-3
J: TRBJ1-1
DNA: TGTGCCAGCAGTTACATAGGGACAGGGACTGAAGCTTTCTTT
CDR3: CASSYIGTGTEAFF

size: .
D: TRBD2
V: TRBV30
J: TRBJ2-1
DNA: TGTGCCTGGACCTGGGGGGGATTCTACAATGAGCAGTTCTTC
CDR3: CAWTWGGFYNEQFF

size: .
D: TRBD2
V: TRBV7-2
J: TRBJ2-2
DNA: TGTGCCAGCAGCATTAACGGCGGGGGAACCGGGGAGCTGTTTTTT
CDR3: CASSINGGGTGELFF

size: .
D: .
V: TRBV5-4
J: TRBJ1-1
DNA: TGTGCCAGCAGCTCGTGGGGAGGGACTGAAGCTTTCTTT
CDR3: CASSSWGGTEAFF

size: .
D: .
V: TRBV5-1
J: TRBJ2-5
DNA: TGCGCCAGCAGCCAAAACCAAGAGACCCAGTACTTC
CDR3: CASSQNQETQYF

size: .
D: TRBD1
V: TRBV6-5
J: TRBJ2-7
DNA: TGTGCCAGCAGGACAGGGGGCAAGTACGAGCAGTACTTC
CDR3: CASRTGGKYEQYF

size: once
D: TRBD1
V: TRBV10-2
J: TRBJ2-1
DNA: TGCGCCAGCTTTCTCCCGGGACAGGGGGCGAAGAATGAGCAGTTCTTC
CDR3: CASFLPGQGAKNEQFF

size: .
D: TRBD1
V: TRBV5-1
J: TRBJ1-5
DNA: TGCGCCAGCAGCTTGGGTCCCATTGATGGCAGGGGGAATCAGCCCCAGCATTTT
CDR3: CASSLGPIDGRGNQPQHF

size: .
D: TRBD2
V: TRBV19
J: TRBJ2-3
DNA: TGTGCCAGTAGTATGGGACTAGCGGGGGGCACGTCCACAGATACGCAGTATTTT
CDR3: CASSMGLAGGTSTDTQYF

size: .
D: .
V: TRBV13
J: TRBJ1-4
DNA: TGTGCCAGCAGCCCCTCGGAGGGGTGGAGTGAAAAACTGTTTTTT
CDR3: CASSPSEGWSEKLFF

size: .
D: .
V: TRBV27
J: TRBJ1-5
DNA: TGTGCCAGCAGTTTAACAGACAATCAGCCCCAGCATTTT
CDR3: CASSLTDNQPQHF

size: .
D: .
V: TRBV6-5
J: TRBJ1-2
DNA: TGTGCCAGCAGTTACTCGAGTACCGGAGGTAACTATGGCTACACCTTC
CDR3: CASSYSSTGGNYGYTF

size: few
D: TRBD2
V: TRBV7-2
J: TRBJ2-7
DNA: TGTGCCAGCAGCGATACGGGGGGAGGAGCGTCCTACGAGCAGTACTTC
CDR3: CASSDTGGGASYEQYF

size: .
D: .
V: TRBV9
J: TRBJ2-5
DNA: TGTGCCAGCAGCTCTACCCTTCGCGAGACCCAGTACTTC
CDR3: CASSSTLRETQYF

size: once
D: TRBD2
V: TRBV11-2
J: TRBJ2-7
DNA: TGTGCCACCGGACGGGGGGGGTCAGGGGAGCAGTACTTC
CDR3: CATGRGGSGEQYF

size: .
D: TRBD1
V: TRBV18
J: TRBJ1-1
DNA: TGTGCCAGCTCGGTCCTACAGGGGAGCACTGAAGCTTTCTTT
CDR3: CASSVLQGSTEAFF

size: .
D: TRBD2
V: TRBV29-1
J: TRBJ2-3
DNA: TGCAGCGTTGAACGCCCTCTGGGCGGGGGTAACACAGATACGCAGTATTTT
CDR3: CSVERPLGGGNTDTQYF

size: .
D: TRBD1
V: TRBV18
J: TRBJ1-6
DNA: TGTGCCAGCTCACCCCCCGGGACAGCAGTTAATTCACCCCTCCACTTT
CDR3: CASSPPGTAVNSPLHF

size: .
D: .
V: TRBV13
J: TRBJ1-2
DNA: TGTGCCAGCAGCTTCTCCCCACAGGGCGGTTCGTATGGCTACACCTTC
CDR3: CASSFSPQGGSYGYTF

size: once
D: TRBD1
V: TRBV5-5
J: TRBJ1-3
DNA: TGTGCCAGCAGCTTGCCCGGGACAGGGGGCGGAAACACCATATATTTT
CDR3: CASSLPGTGGGNTIYF

size: .
D: TRBD1
V: TRBV9
J: TRBJ1-3
DNA: TGTGCCAGCAGCGGGGACAGGGTAGGTCCTCCTGGAAACACCATATATTTT
CDR3: CASSGDRVGPPGNTIYF

size: .
D: .
V: TRBV7-2
J: TRBJ2-2
DNA: TGTGCCAGCAGCCCTACTTCTGTGGGGGCGCGCACCGGGGAGCTGTTTTTT
CDR3: CASSPTSVGARTGELFF

size: .
D: .
V: TRBV2
J: TRBJ1-2
DNA: TGTGCCAGCAGTGGACAGGCTAACTATGGCTACACCTTC
CDR3: CASSGQANYGYTF

size: .
D: TRBD1
V: TRBV19
J: TRBJ2-5
DNA: TGTGCCAGTAGTAACAGGGGGATCGAGACCCAGTACTTC
CDR3: CASSNRGIETQYF

size: .
D: TRBD2
V: TRBV7-2
J: TRBJ2-3
DNA: TGTGCCAGCAGCCCCGGACTAGCGGGGATAAACACAGATACGCAGTATTTT
CDR3: CASSPGLAGINTDTQYF

size: .
D: TRBD1
V: TRBV4-3
J: TRBJ2-2
DNA: TGCGCCAGCAGCCAAGAGACCCGTGGCAGGGGGAAGACCGGGGAGCTGTTTTTT
CDR3: CASSQETRGRGKTGELFF

size: .
D: TRBD1
V: TRBV11-1
J: TRBJ1-6
DNA: TGTGCCAGCAGCTTAGCCGGACAGGGTTCACCCCTCCACTTT
CDR3: CASSLAGQGSPLHF

size: .
D: .
V: TRBV18
J: TRBJ2-1
DNA: TGTGCCAGCTCACCACCGGGCTTGGGAGGCTCCTACAATGAGCAGTTCTTC
CDR3: CASSPPGLGGSYNEQFF

size: .
D: .
V: TRBV4-1
J: TRBJ1-4
DNA: TGCGCCAGCAGCCAAGTCGCCAGTGATCTGTTTTTT
CDR3: CASSQVASDLFF

size: few
D: .
V: TRBV7-3
J: TRBJ2-2
DNA: TGTGCCAGCAGCCCAGGACAGCCCACCGGGGAGCTGTTTTTT
CDR3: CASSPGQPTGELFF

size: .
D: TRBD1
V: TRBV5-8
J: TRBJ1-2
DNA: TGTGCCAGCAGCTTGGTGATGACAGGGTTAGGCTATGGCTACACCTTC
CDR3: CASSLVMTGLGYGYTF

size: .
D: .
V: TRBV5-4
J: TRBJ2-1
DNA: TGTGCCAGCAGCGAGGGCCTGAGCTCCTACAATGAGCAGTTCTTC
CDR3: CASSEGLSSYNEQFF

size: .
D: TRBD1
V: TRBV7-8
J: TRBJ1-2
DNA: TGTGCCAGCAGCTTATCTGTGACAGGGCGTGGCTACACCTTC
CDR3: CASSLSVTGRGYTF

size: .
D: .
V: TRBV3-1/TRBV3-2
J: TRBJ1-4
DNA: TGTGCCAGCAGCCAAGATCGGGGGGCAACTAATGAAAAACTGTTTTTT
CDR3: CASSQDRGATNEKLFF

size: once
D: .
V: TRBV10-3
J: TRBJ1-4
DNA: TGTGCCATCAGTCAGGGGAGCACTAATGAAAAACTGTTTTTT
CDR3: CAISQGSTNEKLFF

size: .
D: TRBD1
V: TRBV2
J: TRBJ1-5
DNA: TGTGCCAGCAGCGGACAGGGGGTCGAGCAGCCCCAGCATTTT
CDR3: CASSGQGVEQPQHF

size: .
D: .
V: TRBV19
J: TRBJ2-1
DNA: TGTGCCAGTAGTCCGGCCTGGAGCTCCTACAATGAGCAGTTCTTC
CDR3: CASSPAWSSYNEQFF

size: .
D: TRBD1
V: TRBV4-3
J: TRBJ2-7
DNA: TGCGCCAGCAGCCAAGGAACCGGGACAGGGACGTCTGAGCAGTACTTC
CDR3: CASSQGTGTGTSEQYF

size: .
D: .
V: TRBV10-1
J: TRBJ1-3
DNA: TGCGCCAGCAGTGACAGGGGATCCGGCACCATATATTTT
CDR3: CASSDRGSGTIYF

size: .
D: TRBD2
V: TRBV5-5
J: TRBJ2-2
DNA: TGTGCCAGCAGCTTGGTCCCTAGCGGGGGGAACACCGGGGAGCTGTTTTTT
CDR3: CASSLVPSGGNTGELFF

size: .
D: TRBD2
V: TRBV24-1
J: TRBJ2-3
DNA: TGTGCCGATTTCCGTCCGGCGGGGGGGTATGTTGGCACAGATACGCAGTATTTT
CDR3: CADFRPAGGYVGTDTQYF

size: .
D: TRBD1
V: TRBV14
J: TRBJ1-1
DNA: TGTGCCAGCAGCACCCTTGGACAGGGTTATGATGAAGCTTTCTTT
CDR3: CASSTLGQGYDEAFF

size: .
D: .
V: TRBV7-2
J: TRBJ1-2
DNA: TGTGCCAGCAGCTTAGGACGTACAGATAACTATGGCTACACCTTC
CDR3: CASSLGRTDNYGYTF